This T cell receptor (beta chain) appears in the sequencing data of a study of identifying expanded T cells in peripheral blood. The CDR3 is 14 residues long. Germline values: CDR1 SGHTS, CDR2 YDEGEE. J lost 7 bases, V lost 4 bases, and 10 bases had no gene match. Remarks on this clone: The target antigen is unknown.

Collection occurred without any documented infections or immune events in donors. The protocol was immunoSEQ multiplex PCR, while the TCRdb copy is restricted to in-frame clones and leaves out a portion. This sample has 100,000 to 150,000 clones; 70% to 90% occur once, and the top ten carry 7% to 10%. Study-level points and caveats: Approximately two-week clone count variance significantly increased as total template count grew. Differentially abundant clones: 1 to 1.5 between replicates, about 17 at two to three weeks, more than 18 at four.

J is TRBJ1-2 and V is TRBV5-8; 7 bases line up with TRBD1. This clonotype was obtained from a person between 18 and 69 years old in good health. The source material was blood. CDR3 DNA: TGTGCCAGCAGCCCCTCCGGACAGGTTCGTGGCTACACCTTC. It encodes CASSPSGQVRGYTF.